The next 32 T cell receptor beta chains were all read from a single sample in a study of metastatic and nonmetastatic thyroid tumors. All patients were untreated before thyroid surgery. Through MiXCR, TCRdb re-clonotyped the PCR reads. The sample lists over 30,000 clones, about 29% occurring once. The source material was blood. Every receptor here comes from a female donor with papillary thyroid cancer or a benign thyroid nodule (not recorded which). Some clones in this sample may be carry-over from other donors' samples.

This clone was picked up many times. The chain couples TRBV7-2 to TRBJ1-5; 8 bases match TRBD1. Germline CDR1 is SGHTA and CDR2 is FQGNSA. CDR3 size: 17 residues. Trimming cost V 0 bases and J 1 base; bases outside gene matches: 5. The chain's CDR3 is CASSLAVGQGSNQPQHF. The DNA of the CDR3 is TGTGCCAGCAGCTTAGCCGTAGGACAGGGCAGCAATCAGCCCCAGCATTTT. The full variable domain, in which reference TRBV7-2 and TRBJ1-5 provide the parts outside the CDR3, is GAGVSQSPSNKVTEKGKDVELRCDPISGHTALYWYRQSLGQGLEFLIYFQGNSAPDKSGLPSDRFSAERTGGSVSTLTIQRTQQEDSAVYLCASSLAVGQGSNQPQHFGDGTRLSIL.

CDR3 sequence (DNA): TGTGCCACCGTACAGGGAGGAAATAAGCAGTTCTTC. Translation: CATVQGGNKQFF. The chain recombines TRBV19 with TRBJ2-1, with D perhaps given as TRBD1 or TRBD2 (6 bases each). The germline V gene encodes CDR1 LNHDA and CDR2 SQIVND (reference sequence). This CDR3 is built from 12 residues. Trimming shortened V by 10 bases and J by 11 bases, and 18 bases separated the two germline ends.

In its sample, this clone was seen many times. The chain uses TRBV30 and TRBJ2-3; perhaps TRBD2 as D (6 bases). Germline CDR1 and CDR2: GTSNPN and SVGIG (reference sequence). The ends were cut back, 4 bases at V and 0 bases at J, with 14 bases in the middle. The CDR3 extends over 15 amino acids. The CDR3 DNA is TGTGCCTGGACCCTCCTAGGGACTAGCACAGATACGCAGTATTTT. Its translation: CAWTLLGTSTDTQYF.

This clone was seen more than once but under ten times. The chain is built from TRBV7-2 and TRBJ2-7; D unclear. CDR3 size: 12 residues. V dropped 1 base and J dropped 5 bases, with 6 bases sitting between them. The germline V gene encodes CDR1 SGHTA and CDR2 FQGNSA. CDR3 in amino acids: CASSLDAHEQYF. Written as DNA, the CDR3 is TGTGCCAGCAGCTTAGACGCCCACGAGCAGTACTTC.

Points on this clone: This sequence may be a read error, since a much larger clone differs from it by one base. This CDR3 is also generated by other DNA sequences in the sample. The CDR3 loop is CASSLGSGTDTQYF. The CDR3 DNA follows: TGTGCCAGCAGCTTGGGATCCGGCACAGATACGCAGTATTTT. This rearrangement joins TRBV11-2 to TRBJ2-3; no clear D. The V end was cut by 3 bases, the J end by 1 base, with 8 bases between. Germline V gene lookup returns CDR1 SGHAT and CDR2 FQNNGV. The CDR3 length is 14 residues.

This clone appeared a few times. CDR3 region: CASSLGYYELRGQGLNEQFF. CDR3 coding DNA: TGTGCCAGCAGCTTAGGATATTATGAGTTAAGGGGACAGGGTCTGAATGAGCAGTTCTTC. The chain recombines TRBV11-3 with TRBJ2-1, with TRBD1 identical over 9 bases. Germline CDR1 is SGHNT and CDR2 is YENEEA. The ends lost 1 base at V and 7 bases at J; junction bases unmatched: 20. This CDR3 contains 20 residues. Supplemented by reference TRBV11-3 and TRBJ2-1, the full variable domain reads EAGVVQSPRYKIIEKKQPVAFWCNPISGHNTLYWYLQNLGQGPELLIRYENEEAVDDSQLPKDRFSAERLKGVDSTLKIQPAELGDSAVYLCASSLGYYELRGQGLNEQFFGPGTRLTVL.

This clone has a handful of counts. An end of the junction differs from the germline gene, which may be a read error. The V gene is TRBV15, the J gene TRBJ1-2; D may be TRBD1 (5 bases). This CDR3 has 11 amino acids. Germline V gene sequence: CDR1 LNHNV, CDR2 YYDKDF (reference sequence). The CDR3 loop is CATSKVPGLNF. For the CDR3, the DNA is TGTGCCACCAGCAAAGTCCCGGGGCTTAACTTC.

This clone was picked up many times. This rearrangement joins TRBV13 to TRBJ2-3; unclear D gene. Looked up from germline, CDR1 is PRHDT and CDR2 is FYEKMQ (reference sequence). The CDR3 has 13 residues. V lost 1 base and J 3 bases, leaving 5 bases between the germline ends. The CDR3 spells CASSLVRTDTQYF. The CDR3 DNA follows: TGTGCCAGCAGCTTAGTGCGGACAGATACGCAGTATTTT.

J is TRBJ2-2 and V is TRBV5-1; 8 bases map to TRBD2. The junction had 5 bases not matched to a gene; V was cut back by 2 bases and J by 5 bases. There are 15 residues in the CDR3. Germline assignment: CDR1 SGHRS and CDR2 YFSETQ. The CDR3, as DNA: TGCGCCAGCAGCTTAGCGGGAGCGAGAACCGGGGAGCTGTTTTTT. It yields the protein CASSLAGARTGELFF.

CDR3 protein: CASIYDRAVGYTF. The CDR3 bases are TGTGCCAGCATCTACGACAGGGCAGTTGGCTACACCTTC. The V gene is TRBV7-3, the J gene TRBJ1-2; 7 bases are a match to TRBD1. Germline-derived CDR1 and CDR2 are SGHTA and FQGTGA. This CDR3 is 13 amino acids long. The V and J ends lost 7 bases and 7 bases, in that order; junction bases with no gene match: 9.

V gene TRBV18 combines with J gene TRBJ1-4; 8 bases agree with TRBD1. The V segment lost 1 base and the J segment 6 bases; nucleotides outside the gene matches: 7. Germline V gene data show CDR1 as KGHSH and CDR2 as LQKENI. The CDR3 is made up of 16 amino acids. The CDR3 DNA reads as TGTGCCAGCTCACCACGAAATCTACAGGGGGATGAAAAACTGTTTTTT. Protein sequence: CASSPRNLQGDEKLFF.

Points on this clone: A read error may produce the germline difference seen at one junction end. The chain has TRBV7-3 and TRBJ2-3; no clear D gene. The CDR3 length is 13 residues. Germline CDR1 reads SGHTA; CDR2 reads FQGTGA. The CDR3 here is CGSMYPGTDTQYF. The CDR3 DNA follows: TGTGGCAGCATGTACCCGGGCACAGATACGCAGTATTTT.

The sample holds many counts of this clone. The CDR3 DNA follows: TGTGCCAGCAGCCCATCAACTAGCGGGGGGATCCAAGAGACCCAGTACTTC. It yields the protein CASSPSTSGGIQETQYF. V is TRBV7-2 and J is TRBJ2-5; 12 bases line up with TRBD2. Germline V gene data show CDR1 as SGHTA and CDR2 as FQGNSA. The junction had 8 bases not matched to a gene; V was cut back by 5 bases and J by 1 base. The CDR3 spans 17 residues.

This clone has only a few counts. The gene calls are TRBV12-3 or TRBV12-4 and TRBJ2-2; a possible D gene is TRBD1 (6 bases). This CDR3 has 15 amino acids. Deletions cut 7 bases from V and 0 bases from J, with 12 bases between. This CDR3 reads CASIRGQPNTGELFF. CDR3 nucleotides: TGTGCCAGCATCCGCGGACAGCCGAACACCGGGGAGCTGTTTTTT.

This clone was seen a handful of times. At one end the junction does not follow the germline gene, possibly because of a read error. The sample carries other DNA sequences with the same CDR3. V is TRBV12-3 or TRBV12-4 and J is TRBJ2-7; TRBD2 aligns across 9 bases. CDR3 size: 13 residues. The CDR3 DNA is TGTGCCAGCAGTTATAGCGGGGGTTACGAACAGTACTTC. Translation: CASSYSGGYEQYF.

This chain links TRBV27 with TRBJ2-1, with D unclear. Germline CDR1 reads MNHEY; CDR2 reads SMNVEV (reference sequence). Trimming cost V 4 bases and J 1 base, with 14 bases left between them. CDR3 length: 16 residues. For the CDR3, the DNA is TGTGCCAGCAGTTCCGATAGTGCCAATTCCTACAATGAGCAGTTCTTC. Translated: CASSSDSANSYNEQFF.

The chain combines TRBV2 with TRBJ1-2; D call uncertain. The germline V gene has CDR1 SNHLY and CDR2 FYNNEI. There are 12 residues in the CDR3. V was pared by 4 bases and J by 8 bases, with 11 bases between. CDR3 protein: CASSVGPDGYTF. CDR3 nucleotide sequence: TGTGCCAGCAGTGTAGGCCCAGACGGCTACACCTTC.

This clone was seen a few times. The chain couples TRBV6-1 to TRBJ2-1; no clear D gene. The V gene lost 1 base and the J gene lost 10 bases, with 11 bases spanning the gap. The CDR3 sequence is 13 residues long. Germline CDR1 is MNHNS and CDR2 is SASEGT. The CDR3 DNA follows: TGTGCCAGCAGTGAAGAATTCTGGAAAGAGCAGTTCTTC. This translates into CASSEEFWKEQFF.

This clone was recorded a few times. Here the CDR3 reads CASSIRDPNEQYF. CDR3 nucleotides: TGTGCCAGTAGTATCCGGGACCCAAACGAGCAGTACTTC. The chain carries TRBV19 and TRBJ2-7; the D call may be TRBD1 or TRBD2 (5 bases each). V was clipped by 3 bases and J by 5 bases, with 11 bases between them. This CDR3 has 13 residues. CDR1 and CDR2 from the germline V gene are LNHDA and SQIVND (reference sequence).

This clone has only one observation. This CDR3 is CASSSGTAQFF. CDR3 bases: TGTGCCAGCAGTTCCGGGACCGCTCAGTTCTTC. This sequence joins TRBV11-3 and TRBJ2-1; the D gene could be TRBD1 or TRBD2 (5 bases each). The CDR3 runs to 11 residues. Germline V CDR1 and CDR2: SGHNT, YENEEA. Trimming left V 6 bases short and J 13 bases short, with 13 bases between.

A few counts support this clone. The V gene is TRBV5-1, the J gene TRBJ1-3, with D perhaps matching TRBD1 (6 bases). Deletions cut 4 bases from V and 8 bases from J, with 13 bases between. Germline CDR1 is SGHRS and CDR2 is YFSETQ. The CDR3 is 13 residues long. Here the CDR3 DNA reads TGCGCCAGCAGCCCACAGGGCGGAGACACCATATATTTT. Amino acids: CASSPQGGDTIYF.

CDR3 DNA sequence: TGTGCCTGGGGAAGGGGTGACAGGCAGAACACTGAAGCTTTCTTT. It specifies CAWGRGDRQNTEAFF. V gene TRBV30 combines with J gene TRBJ1-1; possible D gene TRBD1, 6 bases. Germline assignment: CDR1 GTSNPN and CDR2 SVGIG (reference sequence). This CDR3 contains 15 residues. Trimming shortened V by 5 bases and J by 1 base, and 17 bases separated the two germline ends.

This clone was counted ten times or more. The rearrangement joins TRBV2 to TRBJ2-7; D is unresolved. CDR1 is SNHLY and CDR2 is FYNNEI in the germline V gene. This CDR3 has 11 amino acids. V gave up 5 bases and J gave up 3 bases, with 5 bases separating them. CDR3 in amino acids: CASSLGYEQYF. CDR3 coding DNA: TGTGCCAGCAGTCTGGGCTACGAGCAGTACTTC.

This clone occurred a few times. The chain carries TRBV6-2 or TRBV6-3 and TRBJ1-1; no clear D. This CDR3 is 12 amino acids long. Trimming pared 4 bases from V and 6 bases from J, leaving 9 bases between. In germline, CDR1 is MNHEY, CDR2 SVGEGT. CDR3 DNA sequence: TGTGCCAGCAGTTTGTCCGGGTCTGAAGCTTTCTTT. Amino acid sequence: CASSLSGSEAFF.

V gene TRBV28 combines with J gene TRBJ1-2; 7 positions agree with TRBD1. This CDR3 comprises 14 residues. From germline, CDR1 is MDHEN and CDR2 SYDVKM. V was pared by 6 bases and J by 0 bases, with 4 bases of the junction left unmatched. The CDR3 spells CASRVTGSNYGYTF. The DNA of the CDR3 is TGTGCCAGCAGGGTGACAGGGTCTAACTATGGCTACACCTTC.

This chain joins TRBV6-9 and TRBJ1-2; D uncertain. Germline V gene sequence: CDR1 MNHGY, CDR2 SVAAGI. Deletions cut 2 bases from V and 7 bases from J, with 8 bases between. The CDR3 has 12 residues. CDR3 DNA sequence: TGTGCCAGCAGTTATGGTCTGAGTGGCTACACCTTC. Its protein is CASSYGLSGYTF.

The genes are TRBV11-2 and TRBJ2-2, with 8 bases identical to TRBD1. Germline-derived CDR1 and CDR2 are SGHAT and FQNNGV. The CDR3 loop spans 19 amino acids. V dropped 2 bases and J dropped 4; count of bases not matched to a gene: 15. The CDR3 here is CASSLYGQGAGSGTGELFF. The CDR3 DNA sequence: TGTGCCAGCAGCTTATATGGGCAGGGGGCAGGGAGTGGCACCGGGGAGCTGTTTTTT.

This clone was observed a few times. This clone may be a read error of a much larger clone one base away. CDR3 protein: CASILEERRGYTF. The CDR3 nucleotides are TGTGCCAGCATTTTAGAGGAGAGAAGGGGCTACACCTTC. The V call is TRBV27, the J call TRBJ1-2, with no clear D. The CDR3 runs 13 residues. Germline V gives CDR1 MNHEY, CDR2 SMNVEV (reference sequence).

A few counts support this clone. The chain combines TRBV6-1 with TRBJ1-1, with D perhaps TRBD1 (6 bases). Germline V gives CDR1 MNHNS, CDR2 SASEGT. The CDR3 totals 12 residues. Trimming removed 8 bases at V and 1 base at J, with 8 bases between. In DNA form, the CDR3 reads TGTGCCAGCTCCAGGGGGAACACTGAAGCTTTCTTT. Translated, it gives CASSRGNTEAFF.

This clone was recorded at least ten times. V gene TRBV20-1 combines with J gene TRBJ2-7; 8 bases agree with TRBD2. Germline V gives CDR1 DFQATT, CDR2 SNEGSKA (reference sequence). The CDR3 has 13 residues. The J segment lost 6 bases and the V segment lost 1 base, leaving 5 bases of the junction unmatched. The CDR3 sequence is CSARASGRPEQYF. CDR3 nucleotides: TGCAGTGCTAGAGCAAGCGGGAGACCCGAGCAGTACTTC.

The chain is built from TRBV20-1 and TRBJ2-7; either TRBD1 or TRBD2 may supply D (6 bases each). V was trimmed by 3 bases and J by 2 bases, leaving 11 bases between them. Per germline, CDR1 DFQATT and CDR2 SNEGSKA (reference sequence). The CDR3 is 13 amino acids. The CDR3, as DNA: TGCAGTGCTAGGGGGGGCGGTACCTACGAGCAGTACTTC. Translation gives CSARGGGTYEQYF.

The count of this clone is one. The chain joins TRBV4-2 to TRBJ1-6; 11 bases line up with TRBD1. CDR3 length: 15 amino acids. Germline V gene lookup returns CDR1 LGHNA and CDR2 YNFKEQ. V trimming: 1 base; J trimming: 9 bases; junction bases outside the gene matches: 2. CDR3 in DNA: TGTGCCAGCAGCCAAGGCGGACAGGGGGCTTCACCCCTCCACTTT. Translating it yields CASSQGGQGASPLHF.